Listed here are 14 T cell receptor beta chains from one sample, sequenced in a study of blood T cell repertoires in COVID-19. Assay: immunoSEQ multiplex PCR; the TCRdb copy retains only in-frame clones and omits some. There are approximately 23,000 clones in the sample; approximately 90% occur only once, and around 6% lies in the top ten. The sequenced sample consisted of peripheral blood. These receptors were taken from an elderly woman with active COVID-19.

The chain combines TRBV6-4 with TRBJ2-3; 10 nucleotides line up with TRBD2. Germline V gives CDR1 MRHNA, CDR2 SNTAGT. The CDR3 spans 12 residues. V lost 4 bases, J lost 8 bases, and 0 bases stayed unmatched. CDR3 sequence (DNA): TGTGCCAGCAGTGGGACTAGCGGTACGCAGTATTTT. It yields the protein CASSGTSGTQYF.

This sequence joins TRBV7-9 and TRBJ1-4; a weak D match, TRBD1 (5 bases). V lost 4 bases, J lost 5 bases, and 11 bases lay in between. The CDR3 has 14 amino acids. Germline CDR1 SEHNR, CDR2 FQNEAQ (reference sequence). In DNA form, the CDR3 reads TGTGCCAGCAGCTCAGGGCAGGGAAATGAAAAACTGTTTTTT. Translated, it gives CASSSGQGNEKLFF.

The chain recombines TRBV6-2 or TRBV6-3 with TRBJ2-5; the D is unclear. Germline V gives CDR1 MNHEY, CDR2 SVGEGT. V was pared by 5 bases and J by 1 base, with 2 bases between. CDR3 length: 11 amino acids. The CDR3 region is CASSLQETQYF. The DNA of the CDR3 is TGTGCCAGCAGTCTCCAAGAGACCCAGTACTTC.

This sequence joins TRBV28 and TRBJ2-5, with D tentatively TRBD2 (6 bases). V was clipped by 7 bases and J by 1 base, with 16 bases between them. The V gene's germline CDR1 is MDHEN and CDR2 SYDVKM. The CDR3 spans 15 residues. The CDR3 reads CASNESGVGQETQYF. The CDR3 DNA reads TGTGCCAGCAACGAATCGGGGGTAGGCCAAGAGACCCAGTACTTC. Full variable domain (missing parts from reference TRBV28 and TRBJ2-5): DVKVTQSSRYLVKRTGEKVFLECVQDMDHENMFWYRQDPGLGLRLIYFSYDVKMKEKGDIPEGYSVSREKKERFSLILESASTNQTSMYLCASNESGVGQETQYFGPGTRLLVL.

The chain employs TRBV28 and TRBJ1-1, with D uncertain. The CDR3 extends over 13 amino acids. Trimming left V 2 bases short and J 5 bases short, with 9 bases between. CDR1 and CDR2 from the germline V gene are MDHEN and SYDVKM. CDR3 coding DNA: TGTGCCAGCAGTTTAACAGTGAGTACTGAAGCTTTCTTT. This encodes CASSLTVSTEAFF.

The V gene is TRBV9, the J gene TRBJ2-7; D call uncertain. V was shortened by 3 bases and J by 6 bases, with 16 bases between the two germline ends. In germline, CDR1 is SGDLS, CDR2 YYNGEE. This CDR3 region has 14 residues. CDR3 nucleotides: TGTGCCAGCAGCGCGCGAGCATTCCCCCTCGAGCAGTACTTC. This codes for CASSARAFPLEQYF.

V usage is TRBV29-1 and J usage is TRBJ2-2, with 9 bases identical to TRBD1. The CDR3 runs to 14 residues. Germline CDR1 and CDR2: SQVTM and ANQGSEA. Trimming removed 4 bases from V and 1 base from J; junction bases left unmatched: 1. The CDR3 DNA follows: TGCAGCGTTGTGACAGGGGGGAACACCGGGGAGCTGTTTTTT. This sequence encodes CSVVTGGNTGELFF.

This chain links TRBV3-1 (or the pseudogene TRBV3-2) with TRBJ1-1, with 8 positions matching TRBD1. Trimming at V came to 3 bases and at J to 7 bases, leaving 7 bases not matched to a gene. Germline V CDR1 and CDR2: LGHDT, YNNKEL (reference sequence). The CDR3 spans 14 residues. CDR3 sequence reads: CASSHTTGADEAFF. CDR3 bases: TGTGCCAGCAGCCACACGACAGGGGCGGATGAAGCTTTCTTT.

The chain combines TRBV7-2 with TRBJ2-5, with 11 bases fitting TRBD2. The J segment lost 1 base and the V segment lost 0 bases, leaving 1 base of the junction unmatched. The V gene's germline CDR1 is SGHTA and CDR2 FQGNSA. The CDR3 totals 16 residues. CDR3 nucleotide sequence: TGTGCCAGCAGCTTAGCCACTAGCGGGGGCCAAGAGACCCAGTACTTC. As protein: CASSLATSGGQETQYF.

The chain carries TRBV7-3 and TRBJ2-1, with D perhaps TRBD1 (6 bases). Per the germline V gene, CDR1 is SGHTA and CDR2 is FQGTGA. The CDR3 length is 16 residues. V was trimmed by 3 bases and J by 0 bases, leaving 12 bases between them. CDR3 sequence: CASSFSGASSYNEQFF. CDR3 nucleotides: TGTGCCAGCAGCTTCTCAGGGGCCAGCTCCTACAATGAGCAGTTCTTC.

The chain recombines TRBV5-4 with TRBJ2-7; possible D gene TRBD1, 6 bases. The CDR3 is made up of 13 amino acids. Trimming took off 0 bases at V and 7 bases at J, with 11 bases between the two ends. The germline V gene encodes CDR1 SGHNT and CDR2 YYREEE (reference sequence). DNA for the CDR3: TGTGCCAGCAGCTTGGATCGCACAGGGGAGCAGTACTTC. Amino acid sequence: CASSLDRTGEQYF.

This clone has just one count. The gene calls are TRBV18 and TRBJ1-6; D not resolved. V lost 1 base and J lost 0, with 13 bases in between. This CDR3 spans 18 amino acids. In germline, CDR1 is KGHSH, CDR2 LQKENI. The chain's CDR3 is CASSPLVPTSSYNSPLHF. In nucleotides, the CDR3 is TGTGCCAGCTCACCACTTGTCCCCACGAGCTCCTATAATTCACCCCTCCACTTT.

The V and J genes are TRBV3-1 (or the pseudogene TRBV3-2) and TRBJ1-5; no definite D call. Germline V lookup: CDR1 LGHDT, CDR2 YNNKEL (reference sequence). Trimming removed 5 bases at V and 5 bases at J, with 22 bases between. The CDR3 is 17 residues long. CDR3 DNA: TGTGCCAGCAGCGTCCGCGGTCCCATTTTTGGTCATCAGCCCCAGCATTTT. Amino acids: CASSVRGPIFGHQPQHF.

The V and J genes are TRBV6-4 and TRBJ1-6; possibly TRBD1 for D (6 bases). This CDR3 contains 15 residues. CDR1 is MRHNA and CDR2 is SNTAGT in the germline V gene. V was trimmed by 2 bases and J by 9 bases, leaving 14 bases between them. The CDR3 spells CASSDGQGIFSPLHF. The CDR3 DNA sequence: TGTGCCAGCAGTGACGGGCAGGGGATTTTTTCACCCCTCCACTTT.